This entry lists 20 T cell receptor beta chains sequenced from one sample in a study of PD-L1 blockade in urothelial cancer (dated by TCRdb to between 2016 and 2019). Libraries were built with the immunoSEQ multiplex PCR assay. What TCRdb holds here is the immuneACCESS table cut down to in-frame rearrangements. Part of the clones is not present; checked against another copy, under half of the missing clones reflect an unresolved V gene, and the others are unexplained. This sample comprises 40,000 or so clones, roughly 86% of them detected only once. The ten top clones hold roughly 2.8% of the sample. The sample in question was PBMCs, obtained around atezolizumab (anti-PD-L1) treatment. Receptors originate from a man in his sixties or seventies with urothelial cancer.

The J gene is TRBJ2-5, the V gene TRBV27, with 10 bases identical to TRBD2. The CDR3 spans 17 residues. V was pared by 2 bases and J by 7 bases, with 13 bases of the junction left unmatched. Germline V CDR1 and CDR2: MNHEY, SMNVEV (reference sequence). The CDR3 bases are TGTGCCAGCAGTTTACGGACTAGCGGAGGGGCCAAGACGACCCAGTACTTC. As protein: CASSLRTSGGAKTTQYF.

The chain links TRBV9 to TRBJ2-1; TRBD2 matches 8 bases. The germline CDR1 and CDR2 sequences are SGDLS and YYNGEE. The CDR3 loop spans 15 amino acids. V was pared by 4 bases and J by 9 bases, with 12 bases of the junction left unmatched. The CDR3 DNA reads TGTGCCAGCAGCCCGGGACTAGGGGCGGGTACTGAGCAGTTCTTC. This codes for CASSPGLGAGTEQFF.

This rearrangement joins TRBV4-1 to TRBJ2-2; 9 nucleotides line up with TRBD1. Per germline, CDR1 MGHRA and CDR2 YSYEKL. The CDR3 covers 16 residues. V shed 5 bases and J 6 bases; nucleotides not matched to a gene: 10. The CDR3, as DNA: TGCGCCAGCAGCTTATCCGGGACAGGGATCCCCGGGGAGCTGTTTTTT. The encoded protein is CASSLSGTGIPGELFF.

This chain links TRBV28 with TRBJ1-2; D not resolved. CDR1 and CDR2 from the germline V gene are MDHEN and SYDVKM. The CDR3 length is 13 residues. V lost 4 bases and J 7 bases, leaving 13 bases between the germline ends. The CDR3 loop reads CASSSEYLRGYTF. Written as DNA, the CDR3 is TGTGCCAGCAGTTCCGAATACCTACGTGGCTACACCTTC.

The rearrangement uses TRBV11-2 and TRBJ1-1; D gene ambiguous. Germline loops: CDR1 SGHAT, CDR2 FQNNGV. The CDR3 runs 14 residues. The V end lost 3 bases, the J end lost 0 bases, and 8 bases lay between the germline ends. The CDR3 DNA is TGTGCCAGCAGCTTTCCGGACTTGAACACTGAAGCTTTCTTT. Translated, it gives CASSFPDLNTEAFF. The variable domain in full, completed from reference TRBV11-2 and TRBJ1-1, reads EAGVAQSPRYKIIEKRQSVAFWCNPISGHATLYWYQQILGQGPKLLIQFQNNGVVDDSQLPKDRFSAERLKGVDSTLKIQPAKLEDSAVYLCASSFPDLNTEAFFGQGTRLTVV.

This clone has more than one count but fewer than ten. The chain uses TRBV5-4 and TRBJ2-7; D call uncertain. This CDR3 has 14 residues. V lost 0 bases, J lost 0 bases, and 7 bases lay in between. CDR1 and CDR2 from the germline V gene are SGHNT and YYREEE (reference sequence). The DNA for the CDR3 is TGTGCCAGCAGCTTGGAGACAACCTCCTACGAGCAGTACTTC. Protein product: CASSLETTSYEQYF.

The chain uses TRBV5-5 and TRBJ2-1, with D possibly matching TRBD1 (5 bases). Per germline, CDR1 SGHKS and CDR2 YYEKEE (reference sequence). V dropped 2 bases and J dropped 5 bases, with 11 bases sitting between them. This CDR3 spans 14 amino acids. CDR3 residues: CASSFPGKDNEQFF. Here the CDR3 DNA reads TGTGCCAGCAGCTTCCCAGGGAAGGACAATGAGCAGTTCTTC.

About this clone itself: This specimen includes other DNA sequences encoding the same CDR3. The V and J genes are TRBV28 and TRBJ1-2, with 9 bases identical to TRBD1. The CDR3 runs 14 residues. Per the germline V gene, CDR1 is MDHEN and CDR2 is SYDVKM. Unmatched junction bases numbered 3, after V lost 5 bases and J lost 2 bases. CDR3 DNA sequence: TGTGCCAGCAGTCTAACAGGGGGCAACTATGGCTACACCTTC. Amino acids: CASSLTGGNYGYTF.

J is TRBJ2-5 and V is TRBV4-3; 7 nucleotides match TRBD1. The V gene's germline CDR1 is LGHNA and CDR2 YSLEER. The CDR3 totals 15 residues. V dropped 0 bases and J dropped 6; count of bases not matched to a gene: 7. Here the CDR3 DNA reads TGCGCCAGCAGCCAAGACAGGGGGAGTTCCCAGACCCAGTACTTC. Translated: CASSQDRGSSQTQYF.

The chain uses TRBV28 and TRBJ2-7, with D possibly TRBD2 on 6 matching bases. This CDR3 region has 14 residues. V was trimmed by 1 base and J by 4 bases, leaving 11 bases between them. Germline V CDR1 and CDR2: MDHEN, SYDVKM. CDR3 nucleotides: TGTGCCAGCAGTTTATCCGGGAGTGGGTACGAGCAGTACTTC. Protein product: CASSLSGSGYEQYF.

V is TRBV28 and J is TRBJ2-5, with 10 bases identical to TRBD1. CDR3 length: 15 residues. Trimming removed 3 bases from V and 5 bases from J; junction bases left unmatched: 6. The germline CDR1 and CDR2 sequences are MDHEN and SYDVKM. The chain's CDR3 is CASSFPTGGGETQYF. The CDR3, as DNA: TGTGCCAGCAGTTTCCCGACAGGGGGCGGGGAGACCCAGTACTTC.

This sequence joins TRBV15 and TRBJ1-1; D is unresolved. Trimming took 8 bases from V and 1 from J, leaving 11 bases between them. The CDR3 runs 13 residues. Germline V CDR1 and CDR2: LNHNV, YYDKDF (reference sequence). The CDR3 protein is CATPTLSNTEAFF. The CDR3 DNA is TGTGCCACCCCGACTCTCTCGAACACTGAAGCTTTCTTT.

The rearrangement joins TRBV5-6 to TRBJ2-7; D is unclear. The V gene's germline CDR1 is SGHDT and CDR2 YYEEEE. CDR3 length equals 13 residues. V lost 3 bases to trimming and J lost 6 bases, with 13 bases between them. CDR3 nucleotide sequence: TGTGCCAGCAGCTCCCTCCCGGCGGCCGAGCAGTACTTC. This encodes CASSSLPAAEQYF.

The chain is built from TRBV6-1 and TRBJ1-3, with no clear D. Deletions cut 1 base from V and 0 bases from J, with 7 bases between. The CDR3 covers 15 residues. From germline, CDR1 is MNHNS and CDR2 SASEGT. The CDR3: CASSEGVYSGNTIYF. The CDR3 bases are TGTGCCAGCAGTGAAGGCGTTTACTCTGGAAACACCATATATTTT.

The rearrangement joins TRBV2 to TRBJ1-2; D is uncertain. CDR1 is SNHLY, CDR2 FYNNEI, per germline. The CDR3 extends over 13 amino acids. Trimming shortened V by 3 bases and J by 13 bases, and 18 bases separated the two germline ends. This CDR3 reads CASSEVLTIIGTF. The CDR3 DNA reads as TGTGCCAGCAGTGAGGTCCTTACTATCATAGGCACCTTC.

This chain links TRBV25-1 with TRBJ1-4; no clear D gene. V dropped 1 base and J dropped 4 bases, with 7 bases sitting between them. From germline, CDR1 is MGHDK and CDR2 SYGVNS. This CDR3 is 14 amino acids long. The CDR3 nucleotides read TGTGCCAGCAGTGAATTCGGAGATAATGAAAAACTGTTTTTT. Translation: CASSEFGDNEKLFF. Full variable domain (rest looked up from reference TRBV25-1 and TRBJ1-4): EADIYQTPRYLVIGTGKKITLECSQTMGHDKMYWYQQDPGMELHLIHYSYGVNSTEKGDLSSESTVSRIRTEHFPLTLESARPSHTSQYLCASSEFGDNEKLFFGSGTQLSVL.

The chain joins TRBV9 to TRBJ1-1, with 9 bases that match TRBD1. Germline V CDR1 and CDR2: SGDLS, YYNGEE. Trimming cost V 3 bases and J 4 bases; bases outside gene matches: 7. The length of the CDR3 is 15 residues. CDR3 protein: CASSAYRGRGTEAFF. In DNA form, the CDR3 reads TGTGCCAGCAGCGCCTACAGGGGGCGAGGCACTGAAGCTTTCTTT. Variable domain in full (rest from reference TRBV9 and TRBJ1-1): DSGVTQTPKHLITATGQRVTLRCSPRSGDLSVYWYQQSLDQGLQFLIQYYNGEERAKGNILERFSAQQFPDLHSELNLSSLELGDSALYFCASSAYRGRGTEAFFGQGTRLTVV.

The rearrangement links TRBV27 to TRBJ2-2; D perhaps matches TRBD1 (6 bases). V was trimmed by 5 bases and J by 4 bases, leaving 17 bases between them. From germline, CDR1 is MNHEY and CDR2 SMNVEV (reference sequence). The CDR3 contains 16 residues. Here the CDR3 DNA reads TGTGCCAGCAGTCCTATATCCGGGACATTCACCGGGGAGCTGTTTTTT. Protein sequence: CASSPISGTFTGELFF.

This sequence joins TRBV7-2 and TRBJ1-2; D is uncertain. Germline V gene sequence: CDR1 SGHTA, CDR2 FQGNSA. The CDR3 spans 13 residues. V lost 1 base, J lost 1 base, and 4 bases lay in between. Here the CDR3 reads CASSLGVNYGYTF. The CDR3, as DNA: TGTGCCAGCAGCTTAGGAGTTAACTATGGCTACACCTTC.

The chain couples TRBV7-3 to TRBJ2-2; a weak D match, TRBD2 (6 bases). This CDR3 comprises 16 residues. Germline assignment: CDR1 SGHTA and CDR2 FQGTGA. V was pared by 6 bases and J by 6 bases, with 20 bases between. CDR3 sequence reads: CASSSQGLSVAGELFF. The CDR3 region has the DNA TGTGCCAGCAGTTCCCAGGGACTTTCGGTGGCCGGGGAGCTGTTTTTT.